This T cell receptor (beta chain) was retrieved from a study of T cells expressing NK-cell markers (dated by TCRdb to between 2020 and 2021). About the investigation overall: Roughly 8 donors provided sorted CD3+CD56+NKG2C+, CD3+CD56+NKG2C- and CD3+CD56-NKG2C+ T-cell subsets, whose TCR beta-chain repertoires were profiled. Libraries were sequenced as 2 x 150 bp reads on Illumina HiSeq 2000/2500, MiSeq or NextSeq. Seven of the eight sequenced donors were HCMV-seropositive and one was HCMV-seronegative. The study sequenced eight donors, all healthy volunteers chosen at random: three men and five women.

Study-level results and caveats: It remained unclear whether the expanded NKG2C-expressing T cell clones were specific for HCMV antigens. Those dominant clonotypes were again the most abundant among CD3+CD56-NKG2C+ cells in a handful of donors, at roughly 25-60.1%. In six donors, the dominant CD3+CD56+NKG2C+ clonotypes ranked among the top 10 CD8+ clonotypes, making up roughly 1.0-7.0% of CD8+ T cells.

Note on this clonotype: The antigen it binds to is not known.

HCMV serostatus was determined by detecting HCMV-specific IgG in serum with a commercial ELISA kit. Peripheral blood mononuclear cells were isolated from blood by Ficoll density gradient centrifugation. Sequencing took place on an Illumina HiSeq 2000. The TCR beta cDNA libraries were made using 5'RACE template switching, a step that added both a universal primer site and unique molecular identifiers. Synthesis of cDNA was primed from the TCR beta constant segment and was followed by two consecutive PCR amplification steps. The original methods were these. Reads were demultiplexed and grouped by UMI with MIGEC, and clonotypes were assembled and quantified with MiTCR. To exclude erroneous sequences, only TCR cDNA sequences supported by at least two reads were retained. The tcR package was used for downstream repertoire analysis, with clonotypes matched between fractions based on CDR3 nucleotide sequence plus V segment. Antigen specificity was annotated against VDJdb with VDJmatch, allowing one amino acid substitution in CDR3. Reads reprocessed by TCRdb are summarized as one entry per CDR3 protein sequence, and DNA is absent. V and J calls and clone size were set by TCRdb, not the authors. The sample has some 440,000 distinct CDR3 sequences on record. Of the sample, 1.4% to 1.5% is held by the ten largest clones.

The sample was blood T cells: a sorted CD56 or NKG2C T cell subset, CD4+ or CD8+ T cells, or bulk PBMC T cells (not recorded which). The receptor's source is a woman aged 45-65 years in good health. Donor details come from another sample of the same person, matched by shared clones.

This receptor carries the CDR3 CASNNRGLAVTFYEQYF. The chain was built from TRBV12-3 or TRBV12-4 and TRBJ2-7; the D call of TRBD2 rests on TCRdb alone, since no DNA is present to check it. Its CDR3 holds 17 amino acids, cysteine through phenylalanine. No DNA is recorded.